These 14 T cell receptor beta chains originate from one sample sequenced in a study of blood T cell repertoires in COVID-19. Assay: immunoSEQ multiplex PCR; the TCRdb copy retains only in-frame clones and omits some. The sample includes about 190,000 clones, about four fifths of them seen just once. Input material: peripheral blood. These receptors all stem from a man in his sixties with acute or convalescent COVID-19.

This chain links TRBV29-1 with TRBJ2-5; maybe TRBD1 (6 bases). CDR1 is SQVTM, CDR2 ANQGSEA, per germline. The ends were cut back, 7 bases at V and 0 bases at J, with 15 bases in the middle. The CDR3 spans 14 residues. The CDR3 reads CSGQGSLNQETQYF. In DNA, the CDR3 is TGCAGCGGTCAGGGGTCCCTTAACCAAGAGACCCAGTACTTC.

The chain combines TRBV7-6 with TRBJ1-5, with TRBD1 identical over 10 bases. The CDR3 is 16 residues long. J gave up 5 bases and V 5 bases, and 9 bases lay outside the gene matches. The germline CDR1 and CDR2 sequences are SGHVS and FNYEAQ. The CDR3 spells CASSPETGGAYQPQHF. The CDR3 region has the DNA TGTGCCAGCAGCCCGGAGACAGGGGGCGCATATCAGCCCCAGCATTTT.

The V gene is TRBV7-3, the J gene TRBJ2-1, with D possibly being TRBD1 (7 bases). Trimming took 1 base from V and 7 from J, leaving 14 bases between them. Germline V gives CDR1 SGHTA, CDR2 FQGTGA. CDR3 length equals 15 residues. The CDR3: CASSLRSGGRNEQFF. CDR3 DNA sequence: TGTGCCAGCAGCTTAAGGTCAGGGGGGCGAAATGAGCAGTTCTTC.

The chain carries TRBV24-1 and TRBJ2-3; 10 bases are a match to TRBD1. V was pared by 4 bases and J by 3 bases, with 6 bases of the junction left unmatched. The CDR3 runs 16 residues. Germline V lookup: CDR1 KGHDR, CDR2 SFDVKD. The CDR3 nucleotides read TGTGCCACCAGTGACGCCGGACAGGGGGTAACAGATACGCAGTATTTT. Translated: CATSDAGQGVTDTQYF.

This clone was detected only once. The chain has TRBV19 and TRBJ2-1; D perhaps matches TRBD2 (6 bases). V was shortened by 3 bases and J by 7 bases, with 13 bases between the two germline ends. The CDR3 has 14 residues. In germline, CDR1 is LNHDA, CDR2 SQIVND (reference sequence). As DNA, the CDR3 is TGTGCCAGTAGTATCCGGGGGAGGAGGAATGAGCAGTTCTTC. Residues: CASSIRGRRNEQFF.

The chain recombines TRBV2 with TRBJ2-7, with D perhaps matching TRBD2 (6 bases). In germline, CDR1 is SNHLY, CDR2 FYNNEI. V was cut by 7 bases and J by 6 bases, with 16 bases left in between. The CDR3 runs 13 residues. The CDR3 DNA reads TGTGCCAGCATATCCGGGACTCAGTCCGAGCAGTACTTC. Protein: CASISGTQSEQYF. Full variable domain (outside the CDR3, taken from reference TRBV2 and TRBJ2-7): EPEVTQTPSHQVTQMGQEVILRCVPISNHLYFYWYRQILGQKVEFLVSFYNNEISEKSEIFDDQFSVERPDGSNFTLKIRSTKLEDSAMYFCASISGTQSEQYFGPGTRLTVT.

This clone was seen a few times. The chain uses TRBV7-2 and TRBJ2-3, with TRBD2 matching over 7 bases. Germline CDR1 reads SGHTA; CDR2 reads FQGNSA. This CDR3 region has 16 residues. V dropped 5 bases and J dropped 2; count of bases not matched to a gene: 10. The CDR3 DNA reads TGTGCCAGCAGCCCCGGTTTTCTAGCGGACACAGATACGCAGTATTTT. Encoded protein: CASSPGFLADTDTQYF.

This chain connects TRBV18 to TRBJ1-5, with D possibly matching TRBD1 (5 bases). Trimming took 5 bases from V and 5 from J, leaving 19 bases between them. CDR1 and CDR2 (germline): KGHSH, LQKENI. The CDR3 runs 16 residues. CDR3 amino acids: CASSAERPGYYQPQHF. The CDR3 DNA sequence: TGTGCCAGCTCAGCGGAAAGACCAGGGTATTATCAGCCCCAGCATTTT.

This clone was observed a single time. CDR3 DNA: TGTGCCAGCCACTACGGAGGGGAAGCTGAAGCTTTCTTT. Translation gives CASHYGGEAEAFF. The J gene is TRBJ1-1, the V gene TRBV2, with D possibly TRBD1 on 5 matching bases. V lost 8 bases, J lost 6 bases, and 16 bases lay in between. The CDR3 spans 13 residues. Germline CDR1 SNHLY, CDR2 FYNNEI.

The V gene is TRBV2, the J gene TRBJ1-2; D is uncertain. The CDR3 covers 12 residues. From germline, CDR1 is SNHLY and CDR2 FYNNEI. With 6 bases removed from V and 3 bases from J, the gap between germline ends came to 8 bases. The CDR3 DNA follows: TGTGCCAGCAGGGGCCGAGACTATGGCTACACCTTC. Translation: CASRGRDYGYTF.

This chain uses TRBV7-2 with TRBJ2-7; 8 bases are a match to TRBD2. This CDR3 region has 14 residues. Losses at the gene ends were 5 bases for V and 4 bases for J; bases not matched to a gene: 7. The germline V gene encodes CDR1 SGHTA and CDR2 FQGNSA. The CDR3 bases are TGTGCCAGCAGCACGACCGGCGGGGGGTACGAGCAGTACTTC. It translates to CASSTTGGGYEQYF.

The V and J genes are TRBV6-5 and TRBJ1-6; 7 bases agree with TRBD1. J was trimmed by 7 bases and V by 4 bases; bases with no gene match: 1. The CDR3 has 13 residues. From germline, CDR1 is MNHEY and CDR2 SVGAGI. The CDR3 spells CASSSGQNSPLHF. Written as DNA, the CDR3 is TGTGCCAGCAGTTCGGGACAGAATTCACCCCTCCACTTT.

This clone was counted only a few times. J is TRBJ2-2 and V is TRBV7-9; 7 bases match TRBD1. The length of the CDR3 is 13 residues. CDR1 is SEHNR and CDR2 is FQNEAQ in the germline V gene (reference sequence). Germline trimming cut 8 bases from V and 6 bases from J; bases unmatched to any gene: 6. The CDR3 is CASGDSVAGELFF. The CDR3 bases are TGTGCCAGCGGGGACAGCGTCGCCGGGGAGCTGTTTTTT.

The chain has TRBV10-3 and TRBJ2-2; D call uncertain. Looked up from germline, CDR1 is ENHRY and CDR2 is SYGVKD. V was pared by 5 bases and J by 2 bases, with 12 bases between. The CDR3 consists of 15 residues. Here the CDR3 reads CAISMNSRNTGELFF. Here the CDR3 DNA reads TGTGCCATCAGTATGAACAGCAGAAACACCGGGGAGCTGTTTTTT.